The 21 T cell receptor beta chains listed next were all sequenced from one sample in a study of T cells in Graves' hyperthyroidism and ophthalmopathy. Amplification of TCR beta CDR3 regions was performed using RNA transcripts as template. TCR CDR3 regions were first amplified by RT-PCR with HTBI primers. In TCRdb, the multiplex PCR reads were re-called with MiXCR into one record per CDR3 protein. The sample gives approximately 330,000 distinct CDR3 sequences, around 13% of which show up once; about 37% is in the top ten. Material for sequencing was blood. Receptors were obtained from a woman between 40 and 50 years old with Graves' ophthalmopathy.

The chain has TRBV20-1 and TRBJ2-1; D unresolved. Per germline, CDR1 DFQATT and CDR2 SNEGSKA (reference sequence). Trimming cost V 0 bases and J 2 bases, with 14 bases left between them. The CDR3 is 16 amino acids. In DNA form, the CDR3 reads TGCAGTGCTAGAGATTTGGTGTTAGTAACCTACAATGAGCAGTTCTTC. Translated, it gives CSARDLVLVTYNEQFF.

In its sample, this clonotype was seen a few times. The rearrangement uses TRBV6-1 and TRBJ1-5; no clear D gene. The CDR3 has 10 residues. V shed 8 bases and J shed 14 bases, with 13 bases lying between them. CDR1 MNHNS and CDR2 SASEGT come from the germline V gene. DNA of the CDR3: TGTGCCAGCGGGCCGCGGGAGGAGCATTTT. As protein: CASGPREEHF.

This clonotype was counted only a few times. The chain has TRBV18 and TRBJ2-5; perhaps TRBD2 as D (5 bases). The germline V gene encodes CDR1 KGHSH and CDR2 LQKENI. The CDR3 spans 12 residues. Trimming removed 0 bases from V and 7 bases from J, with 6 bases in between. CDR3 DNA sequence: TGTGCCAGCTCACCACCGGCGGGGACCCAGTACTTC. Protein: CASSPPAGTQYF.

V and J are TRBV4-1 and TRBJ1-1; D gene ambiguous. Germline CDR1 and CDR2: MGHRA and YSYEKL. The V end lost 0 bases, the J end lost 0 bases, and 17 bases lay between the germline ends. The CDR3 contains 18 residues. DNA of the CDR3: TGCGCCAGCAGCCAAGAAAGGACTTGGATTCCGCTGAACACTGAAGCTTTCTTT. Protein: CASSQERTWIPLNTEAFF.

The chain recombines TRBV5-1 with TRBJ1-1; D gene unclear. V was clipped by 0 bases and J by 0 bases, with 9 bases between them. Per the germline V gene, CDR1 is SGHRS and CDR2 is YFSETQ. The CDR3 spans 15 residues. DNA of the CDR3: TGCGCCAGCAGCTTGGGTTGGAATGTGAACACTGAAGCTTTCTTT. This codes for CASSLGWNVNTEAFF.

This clonotype appeared many times. The J gene is TRBJ2-7, the V gene TRBV2; D gene uncertain. CDR1 is SNHLY and CDR2 is FYNNEI in the germline V gene. The CDR3 sequence is 15 residues long. Trimming cost V 0 bases and J 6 bases, with 15 bases left between them. CDR3 sequence reads: CASSEASGSMSEQYF. The CDR3 DNA reads as TGTGCCAGCAGTGAAGCGTCCGGCAGCATGTCCGAGCAGTACTTC.

As regards this clonotype: A junction boundary mismatches the germline segment, possibly from a read error. The rearrangement joins TRBV27 to TRBJ2-6; the D gene could be TRBD1 or TRBD2 (5 bases each). Germline CDR1 is MNHEY and CDR2 is SMNVEV (reference sequence). The CDR3 loop spans 13 amino acids. This chain's CDR3 is CASTRVGANVLTF. CDR3 DNA sequence: TGTGCCAGCACACGGGTCGGGGCCAATGTCCTGACTTTC.

The table lists this clonotype with many counts. Here the CDR3 reads CASSRDRNTEAFF. The CDR3 coding sequence is TGTGCCAGCAGCCGGGACAGGAACACTGAAGCTTTCTTT. The V call is TRBV18, the J call TRBJ1-1; 7 nucleotides match TRBD1. The CDR3 consists of 13 residues. CDR1 KGHSH and CDR2 LQKENI come from the germline V gene. The V segment lost 8 bases and the J segment 1 base; nucleotides outside the gene matches: 4.

This clonotype was seen a few times. This chain joins TRBV15 and TRBJ2-7; possibly TRBD1 for D (5 bases). V was shortened by 0 bases and J by 3 bases, with 15 bases between the two germline ends. This CDR3 is 16 amino acids long. Germline CDR1 is LNHNV and CDR2 is YYDKDF (reference sequence). The DNA for the CDR3 is TGTGCCACCAGCAGAGAAACTGAAGGGGAACACTACGAGCAGTACTTC. Its translation: CATSRETEGEHYEQYF.

This clonotype was counted between two and nine times. The chain joins TRBV20-1 to TRBJ2-1; 8 nucleotides agree with TRBD2. V trimming: 0 bases; J trimming: 8 bases; junction bases outside the gene matches: 9. Looked up from germline, CDR1 is DFQATT and CDR2 is SNEGSKA (reference sequence). The CDR3 runs to 15 residues. CDR3 nucleotide sequence: TGCAGTGCTAGAGATCCTTCCGGGGGGGGGGATGAGCAGTTCTTC. The encoded protein is CSARDPSGGGDEQFF.

This clonotype was observed a few times. This chain links TRBV19 with TRBJ1-1, with D maybe TRBD1 (6 bases). Trimming took off 5 bases at V and 5 bases at J, with 15 bases between the two ends. The CDR3 is 14 residues long. CDR1 and CDR2 from the germline V gene are LNHDA and SQIVND (reference sequence). This CDR3 reads CASSRDRGRTEAFF. The CDR3 DNA reads TGTGCCAGTAGTCGGGATAGGGGGAGGACTGAAGCTTTCTTT.

The table lists this clonotype with many counts. The chain is built from TRBV7-2 and TRBJ2-2; 8 bases match TRBD2. The germline V gene has CDR1 SGHTA and CDR2 FQGNSA. CDR3 length equals 17 residues. Unmatched junction bases numbered 9, after V lost 1 base and J lost 5 bases. CDR3 DNA: TGTGCCAGCAGCTTAGGGGCCCGGGGGGGCCGGACCGGGGAGCTGTTTTTT. It codes for CASSLGARGGRTGELFF.

This clonotype was seen at least ten times. The chain recombines TRBV20-1 with TRBJ2-7; TRBD2 matches at 8 bases. V shed 1 base, J shed 3 bases, and the junction held 11 bases outside the gene matches. The CDR3 loop spans 16 amino acids. Per the germline V gene, CDR1 is DFQATT and CDR2 is SNEGSKA (reference sequence). CDR3 sequence (DNA): TGCAGTGCTAGAGCATCTAGGAGTAGCGGGGTCTACGAGCAGTACTTC. Translated: CSARASRSSGVYEQYF.

This clonotype came up many times. This chain links TRBV20-1 with TRBJ1-1, with 7 bases matching TRBD1. CDR1 is DFQATT and CDR2 is SNEGSKA in the germline V gene (reference sequence). The CDR3 length is 13 residues. Unmatched junction bases numbered 8, after V lost 6 bases and J lost 4 bases. CDR3 bases: TGCAGTGCCGATACAGGGGATGTCACTGAAGCTTTCTTT. The encoded protein is CSADTGDVTEAFF.

In its sample, this clonotype was seen many times. The chain links TRBV6-1 to TRBJ1-4, with a weak D call TRBD1 (6 bases). The CDR3 loop spans 14 amino acids. Germline assignment: CDR1 MNHNS and CDR2 SASEGT. V lost 8 bases and J lost 7, with 17 bases in between. The DNA for the CDR3 is TGTGCCAGCTCCCCAAACTTAGGGGGTGAAAAACTGTTTTTT. As protein: CASSPNLGGEKLFF.

This clonotype was seen ten or more times. The genes are TRBV19 and TRBJ2-5, with TRBD1 matching 7 bases. J was trimmed by 0 bases and V by 5 bases; bases with no gene match: 3. The CDR3 runs to 14 residues. Looked up from germline, CDR1 is LNHDA and CDR2 is SQIVND (reference sequence). The CDR3 protein is CASSYGTDQETQYF. CDR3 coding DNA: TGTGCCAGTAGTTACGGGACAGACCAAGAGACCCAGTACTTC.

This clonotype was observed many times. This chain connects TRBV2 to TRBJ2-1, with D hard to call. V gave up 5 bases and J gave up 7 bases, with 9 bases separating them. The germline V gene encodes CDR1 SNHLY and CDR2 FYNNEI. The CDR3 has 12 amino acids. For the CDR3, the DNA is TGTGCCAGCAGTAAGGAACTGAATGAGCAGTTCTTC. Encoded protein: CASSKELNEQFF.

The chain employs TRBV29-1 and TRBJ2-7, with D uncertain. CDR1 SQVTM and CDR2 ANQGSEA come from the germline V gene. Trimming took 3 bases from V and 0 from J, leaving 9 bases between them. There are 13 residues in the CDR3. CDR3 coding DNA: TGCAGCGTTGAGGACCATAACTCCTACGAGCAGTACTTC. Encoded protein: CSVEDHNSYEQYF.

On this clonotype itself: This may come from a read error, since a much larger clone is one base off. The rearrangement joins TRBV20-1 to TRBJ1-3; D is uncertain. Germline V gene sequence: CDR1 DFQATT, CDR2 SNEGSKA (reference sequence). The length of the CDR3 is 13 residues. CDR3 loop: CSVTGGSGSTIYF. CDR3 nucleotide sequence: TGCAGTGTTACCGGAGGATCTGGAAGCACCATATATTTT.

In its sample, this clonotype was seen many times. The V call is TRBV30, the J call TRBJ1-1; possible D gene TRBD1, 6 bases. This CDR3 comprises 12 residues. V was trimmed by 2 bases and J by 4 bases, leaving 8 bases between them. The germline V gene encodes CDR1 GTSNPN and CDR2 SVGIG (reference sequence). The CDR3 reads CAWSLGGTEAFF. The CDR3, as DNA: TGTGCCTGGAGTCTAGGGGGCACTGAAGCTTTCTTT.

This clonotype was detected ten times or more. The rearrangement links TRBV15 to TRBJ2-1; D is possibly TRBD1 (6 bases). The CDR3 runs 12 residues. V was cut by 5 bases and J by 10 bases, with 12 bases left in between. Germline CDR1 reads LNHNV; CDR2 reads YYDKDF (reference sequence). The CDR3 reads CATSETGREQFF. For the CDR3, the DNA is TGTGCCACCAGCGAAACAGGGAGAGAGCAGTTCTTC.